Presented here are 25 T cell receptor beta chains from one specimen sequenced in a study of radiotherapy plus CTLA-4 blockade in lung cancer. Using immunoSEQ multiplex PCR, the repertoire was profiled, and TCRdb retains in-frame clones only, with some absent. The table shows 89,000 or so clones, with approximately 78% occurring only once. The input for sequencing was peripheral blood, taken from a patient treated with radiotherapy plus ipilimumab. Receptors originate from a human donor with non-small cell lung cancer who had a partial response to radiotherapy plus ipilimumab.

The J gene is TRBJ2-1, the V gene TRBV18, with 7 bases lining up with TRBD2. CDR1 KGHSH and CDR2 LQKENI come from the germline V gene. The CDR3 is 16 residues long. V shed 4 bases, J shed 5 bases, and the junction held 11 bases outside the gene matches. The CDR3 DNA reads TGTGCCAGCTCACGCGGGGGAGCGGGAAGGGACAATGAGCAGTTCTTC. Protein: CASSRGGAGRDNEQFF.

The chain is built from TRBV5-4 and TRBJ1-4, with D maybe TRBD1 (5 bases). The germline V and J ends were trimmed by 10 bases and 3 bases, with 19 bases remaining between them. Germline loops: CDR1 SGHNT, CDR2 YYREEE (reference sequence). The CDR3 contains 15 residues. DNA for the CDR3: TGTGCCCGTCCAGGGATGGGCCCCTCTAATGAAAAACTGTTTTTT. Translating gives CARPGMGPSNEKLFF.

This clone was seen only a few times. CDR3 nucleotide sequence: TGTGCCAGCAGCGTATCTTCACAGGGAGCTGGAAACACCATATATTTT. Its protein product is CASSVSSQGAGNTIYF. V gene TRBV9 combines with J gene TRBJ1-3; TRBD1 is a possible D gene (6 bases). Germline-derived CDR1 and CDR2 are SGDLS and YYNGEE. This CDR3 contains 16 residues. V lost 1 base and J 2 bases, leaving 13 bases between the germline ends.

The chain links TRBV7-3 to TRBJ2-6; D gene ambiguous. The germline V gene encodes CDR1 SGHTA and CDR2 FQGTGA. The CDR3 has 17 residues. Between the trimmed V and J ends, which lost 1 base and 0 bases, there was a span of 10 bases. In DNA, the CDR3 is TGTGCCAGCAGCTTAAGTCGGTTGAGCTCTGGGGCCAACGTCCTGACTTTC. Amino acids: CASSLSRLSSGANVLTF.

The chain has TRBV29-1 and TRBJ2-2; possibly TRBD2 for D (7 bases). Germline CDR1 and CDR2: SQVTM and ANQGSEA. V was shortened by 6 bases and J by 6 bases, with 17 bases between the two germline ends. CDR3 length: 14 residues. CDR3 bases: TGCAGCGTCCAAAGGGGGGGCAGGGCCGGGGAGCTGTTTTTT. As protein: CSVQRGGRAGELFF.

V is TRBV7-9 and J is TRBJ1-5; TRBD1 might be the D (6 bases). The CDR3 length is 15 residues. The germline V and J ends were trimmed by 5 bases and 9 bases, with 20 bases remaining between them. The germline CDR1 and CDR2 sequences are SEHNR and FQNEAQ (reference sequence). CDR3: CASSPGQTQGSPQHF. Written as DNA, the CDR3 is TGTGCCAGCAGCCCCGGACAGACGCAAGGCTCGCCCCAGCATTTT.

The sample holds a few counts of this clone. V and J are TRBV18 and TRBJ1-5; tentative D call: TRBD1 (6 bases). The germline V and J ends were trimmed by 0 bases and 6 bases, with 15 bases remaining between them. Germline V gene data show CDR1 as KGHSH and CDR2 as LQKENI. The length of the CDR3 is 16 residues. Written as DNA, the CDR3 is TGTGCCAGCTCACCACCAGGGGGTAACCAGGGTCAGCCCCAGCATTTT. Amino acids: CASSPPGGNQGQPQHF.

V gene TRBV14 combines with J gene TRBJ2-7; 8 bases fit TRBD2. From germline, CDR1 is SGHDN and CDR2 FVKESK. After removal of 3 bases from V and 4 bases from J, the junction contained 11 bases not matched to a gene. This CDR3 has 16 residues. The CDR3 reads CASSQVLAGRKYEQYF. The CDR3 bases are TGTGCCAGCAGCCAGGTATTAGCGGGACGAAAGTACGAGCAGTACTTC.

This clone showed up just a few times. The chain is built from TRBV19 and TRBJ2-5; the D gene is possibly TRBD2 (6 bases). V gave up 3 bases and J gave up 3 bases, with 14 bases separating them. The CDR3 sequence is 15 residues long. The germline V gene encodes CDR1 LNHDA and CDR2 SQIVND (reference sequence). The CDR3 here is CASSMGGAGEETQYF. DNA of the CDR3: TGTGCCAGTAGTATGGGCGGGGCTGGGGAAGAGACCCAGTACTTC.

The V call is TRBV19, the J call TRBJ2-5; 10 bases agree with TRBD1. TRBJ2-7 explains the end of the DNA better; the J call may be wrong. Germline CDR1 LNHDA, CDR2 SQIVND (reference sequence). The CDR3 loop spans 14 amino acids. CDR3 region: CASSRQGAKSEQYF. CDR3 nucleotides: TGTGCCAGTAGTAGACAGGGGGCGAAGTCCGAGCAGTACTTC.

This clone was detected once. The V and J genes are TRBV6-1 and TRBJ1-1, with D unresolved. The ends were cut back, 7 bases at V and 6 bases at J, with 15 bases in the middle. The CDR3 is made up of 13 amino acids. Germline loops: CDR1 MNHNS, CDR2 SASEGT. DNA of the CDR3: TGTGCCAGCACCGTGGCCGGGGAGGCTGAAGCTTTCTTT. Its protein is CASTVAGEAEAFF.

V usage is TRBV10-3 and J usage is TRBJ2-1, with 7 positions matching TRBD1. V trimming: 4 bases; J trimming: 5 bases; junction bases outside the gene matches: 5. The CDR3 loop spans 14 amino acids. Per germline, CDR1 ENHRY and CDR2 SYGVKD. CDR3 coding DNA: TGTGCCATCAGTGTGGGACAGTTGAACAATGAGCAGTTCTTC. This sequence encodes CAISVGQLNNEQFF.

V is TRBV28 and J is TRBJ1-2, with TRBD1 identical over 7 bases. Trimming removed 2 bases from V and 7 bases from J; junction bases left unmatched: 7. Germline assignment: CDR1 MDHEN and CDR2 SYDVKM. This CDR3 contains 14 residues. CDR3 loop: CASSLEGARGGYTF. In DNA form, the CDR3 reads TGTGCCAGCAGTTTAGAGGGGGCCAGGGGTGGCTACACCTTC.

The gene calls are TRBV5-4 and TRBJ2-7; 14 positions agree with TRBD2. The CDR3 is 16 amino acids. Germline CDR1 and CDR2: SGHNT and YYREEE (reference sequence). The junction had 7 bases not matched to a gene; V was cut back by 4 bases and J by 4 bases. In nucleotides, the CDR3 is TGTGCCAGCAGCGCGTCCGGGACTAGCGGGAGATACGAGCAGTACTTC. It specifies CASSASGTSGRYEQYF.

The rearrangement links TRBV7-8 to TRBJ2-3; perhaps TRBD2 as D (5 bases). CDR1 is SGHVS and CDR2 is FQNEAQ in the germline V gene. V was clipped by 2 bases and J by 4 bases, with 19 bases between them. The CDR3 contains 17 residues. The CDR3 sequence is CASSLRSARATADTQYF. The DNA of the CDR3 is TGTGCCAGCAGCTTACGTAGCGCCCGGGCCACAGCAGATACGCAGTATTTT.

The V gene is TRBV28, the J gene TRBJ1-3; D might be TRBD1 (6 bases). Germline-derived CDR1 and CDR2 are MDHEN and SYDVKM. This CDR3 has 15 residues. Trimming removed 5 bases at V and 0 bases at J, with 11 bases between. CDR3 bases: TGTGCCAGCAGTACGGGACATAGCTCTGGAAACACCATATATTTT. Its translation: CASSTGHSSGNTIYF. Full variable domain (remainder filled in from reference TRBV28 and TRBJ1-3): DVKVTQSSRYLVKRTGEKVFLECVQDMDHENMFWYRQDPGLGLRLIYFSYDVKMKEKGDIPEGYSVSREKKERFSLILESASTNQTSMYLCASSTGHSSGNTIYFGEGSWLTVV.

The J gene is TRBJ2-5, the V gene TRBV6-5, with D possibly TRBD1 on 7 matching bases. V was trimmed by 5 bases and J by 5 bases, leaving 15 bases between them. CDR1 is MNHEY and CDR2 is SVGAGI in the germline V gene. This CDR3 comprises 14 residues. In nucleotides, the CDR3 is TGTGCCAGCAGTCCGCTACAGGGGAGGGAGACCCAGTACTTC. Translating it yields CASSPLQGRETQYF.

This clone was seen more than once but under ten times. The V gene is TRBV18, the J gene TRBJ2-5; D remains ambiguous. Trimming took 6 bases from V and 5 from J, leaving 13 bases between them. This CDR3 is 13 amino acids long. CDR1 and CDR2 from the germline V gene are KGHSH and LQKENI. CDR3 sequence reads: CASSPRLEETQYF. Here the CDR3 DNA reads TGTGCCAGCTCCCCCCGTTTAGAGGAGACCCAGTACTTC.

This clone was found a few times. The chain links TRBV5-1 to TRBJ1-1, with no clear D. Germline lookup yields CDR1 SGHRS and CDR2 YFSETQ. V was shortened by 4 bases and J by 5 bases, with 6 bases between the two germline ends. CDR3 size: 11 residues. Written as DNA, the CDR3 is TGCGCCAGCAGCATCAATACTGAAGCTTTCTTT. The encoded protein is CASSINTEAFF.

The chain uses TRBV21-1 and TRBJ1-5. TRBV21-1 is flagged as a pseudogene. CDR3 length: 12 amino acids. The CDR3, as DNA: TGTGCCAGCAGCGGGGACTATCAGCCCCAGCATTTT. Amino acid sequence: CASSGDYQPQHF.

The chain joins TRBV5-1 to TRBJ2-5, with D possibly TRBD1 on 6 matching bases. This CDR3 is 16 amino acids long. V was cut by 4 bases and J by 2 bases, with 18 bases left in between. Germline CDR1 is SGHRS and CDR2 is YFSETQ. The CDR3 reads CASSENKQGYQETQYF. DNA for the CDR3: TGCGCCAGCAGCGAAAATAAACAGGGTTATCAAGAGACCCAGTACTTC.

This clone was counted between two and nine times. The CDR3 spells CASSLMGAGTGELFF. CDR3 bases: TGTGCCAGCAGTTTAATGGGGGCAGGCACCGGGGAGCTGTTTTTT. V usage is TRBV6-6 and J usage is TRBJ2-2; maybe TRBD1 (6 bases). Germline lookup yields CDR1 MNHNY and CDR2 SVGAGI (reference sequence). The CDR3 is 15 residues long. V lost 4 bases to trimming and J lost 4 bases, with 13 bases between them.

In DNA form, the CDR3 reads TGTGCCATAAGACCGGGTCACCGATCCTACGAGCAGTACTTC. It codes for CAIRPGHRSYEQYF. The chain employs TRBV28 and TRBJ2-7, with D hard to call. Per germline, CDR1 MDHEN and CDR2 SYDVKM. V lost 10 bases, J lost 1 base, and 17 bases lay in between. CDR3 size: 14 residues.

J is TRBJ1-2 and V is TRBV19, with a tentative D call TRBD1 (5 bases). CDR1 and CDR2 from the germline V gene are LNHDA and SQIVND (reference sequence). The CDR3 spans 13 residues. V gave up 1 base and J gave up 3 bases, with 6 bases separating them. The CDR3, as DNA: TGTGCCAGTAGTATAGGGGGGGACTATGGCTACACCTTC. It translates to CASSIGGDYGYTF.

The chain is built from TRBV7-2 and TRBJ1-2; 10 bases agree with TRBD1. Germline V CDR1 and CDR2: SGHTA, FQGNSA. V trimming: 5 bases; J trimming: 5 bases; junction bases outside the gene matches: 8. CDR3 size: 15 residues. CDR3 in amino acids: CASSPGQGVEYGYTF. The CDR3 nucleotides are TGTGCCAGCAGCCCCGGACAGGGGGTGGAGTATGGCTACACCTTC.